This T cell receptor beta chain stems from a study of blood T cell repertoires in COVID-19. At the level of the study: COVID-19 samples from acute and convalescent phases originated in the United States, Italy and Spain. PBMCs, B-cell-depleted T cells, or T cells provided the cDNA or gDNA that made up the material.

Germline lookup yields CDR1 MGHRA and CDR2 YSYEKL. The CDR3 length is 18 residues. The V end was cut by 1 base, the J end by 0 bases, with 16 bases between. Each recovered donor of Cohort 3 presented with two negative PCRs, clearance, or symptom resolution. Some clones are missing from TCRdb's copy, which holds only in-frame ones; the method was immunoSEQ multiplex PCR. The table records about 250,000 clones, just over 90% of them present only once. The receptor comes from a woman aged 18-30 years who had recovered from COVID-19. The sample consisted of PBMCs or T cells enriched from blood (not recorded which). The chain joins TRBV4-1 to TRBJ2-1; D possibly corresponds to TRBD2 (6 bases). In DNA, the CDR3 is TGCGCCAGCAGCCAAGGGATGCCCGGGACTTACTCCTACAATGAGCAGTTCTTC. Its translation: CASSQGMPGTYSYNEQFF.